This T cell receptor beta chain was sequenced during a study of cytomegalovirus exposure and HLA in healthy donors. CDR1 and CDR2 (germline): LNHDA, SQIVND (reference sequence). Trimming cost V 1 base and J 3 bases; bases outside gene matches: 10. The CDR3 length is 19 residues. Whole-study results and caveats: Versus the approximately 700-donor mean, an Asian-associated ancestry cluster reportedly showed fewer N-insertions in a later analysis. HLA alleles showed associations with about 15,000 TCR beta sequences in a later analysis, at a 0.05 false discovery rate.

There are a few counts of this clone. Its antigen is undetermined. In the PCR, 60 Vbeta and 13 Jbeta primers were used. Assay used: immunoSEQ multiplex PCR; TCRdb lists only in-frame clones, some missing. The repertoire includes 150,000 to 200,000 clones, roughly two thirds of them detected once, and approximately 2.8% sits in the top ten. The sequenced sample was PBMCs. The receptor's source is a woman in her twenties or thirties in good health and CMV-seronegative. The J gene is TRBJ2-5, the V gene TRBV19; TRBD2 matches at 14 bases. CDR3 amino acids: CASSIGDPRTSGRKETQYF. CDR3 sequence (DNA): TGTGCCAGTAGTATAGGAGACCCGCGGACTAGCGGGAGGAAAGAGACCCAGTACTTC.